The 12 T cell receptor beta chains below come from one sample, sequenced in a study of T cell repertoires in cytomegalovirus infection (dated by TCRdb to about 2019). These reads were obtained on an Illumina HiSeq 1500. TCRdb took the public reads, trimmed them with fastp at Q25, ran MiXCR for clone calling and kept in-frame beta chains. One record per CDR3 amino acid sequence lists the most common genes and DNA. The sample records approximately 200,000 distinct CDR3 sequences, about 30% of which are singletons. The biggest ten clones account for just over 30% of the sample. The sequencing sample was made of PBMCs. All receptors come from a human donor in good health (CMV status not recorded). Some clones in this sample may be carry-over from other donors' samples.

The rearrangement joins TRBV5-5 to TRBJ2-2; no firm D call. This CDR3 has 13 amino acids. Germline assignment: CDR1 SGHKS and CDR2 YYEKEE (reference sequence). Trimming shortened V by 0 bases and J by 7 bases, and 7 bases separated the two germline ends. As DNA, the CDR3 is TGTGCCAGCAGCTTGGTGGGTGTCGGGGAGCTGTTTTTT. Translating gives CASSLVGVGELFF.

This clonotype was observed a handful of times. The chain joins TRBV15 to TRBJ2-1; weak D call: TRBD1 (6 bases). The germline gives CDR1 LNHNV, CDR2 YYDKDF (reference sequence). The V and J ends lost 2 bases and 8 bases respectively, with 19 bases between them. The CDR3 loop spans 16 amino acids. In DNA form, the CDR3 reads TGTGCCACCAGCAGACGAGGGGGTTCTGGGGCCGATGAGCAGTTCTTC. Amino acid sequence: CATSRRGGSGADEQFF.

This clonotype was detected many times. The J gene is TRBJ2-7, the V gene TRBV7-8; a weak D match, TRBD2 (6 bases). The CDR3 totals 15 residues. Germline V gene sequence: CDR1 SGHVS, CDR2 FQNEAQ. Trimming removed 1 base from V and 0 bases from J, with 10 bases in between. The CDR3 sequence is CASSLEPGSSYEQYF. In DNA form, the CDR3 reads TGTGCCAGCAGCTTAGAGCCCGGGAGCTCCTACGAGCAGTACTTC.

In its sample, this clonotype was seen a few times. V and J are TRBV7-2 and TRBJ2-7, with 7 bases matching TRBD1. This CDR3 has 13 residues. Germline loops: CDR1 SGHTA, CDR2 FQGNSA. The V and J ends lost 5 bases and 4 bases, in that order; junction bases with no gene match: 5. The CDR3 DNA reads TGTGCCAGCAGCCCCGGGACAGAGTACGAGCAGTACTTC. Amino acids: CASSPGTEYEQYF.

This clonotype has more than one count but fewer than ten. The genes are TRBV18 and TRBJ2-1; D may be TRBD1 or TRBD2 (5 bases each). Germline values: CDR1 KGHSH, CDR2 LQKENI. This CDR3 region has 15 residues. The germline V and J ends were trimmed by 5 bases and 2 bases, with 13 bases remaining between them. The CDR3 DNA follows: TGTGCCAGCTCAGCCAGCAGAGGGGCCTACAATGAGCAGTTCTTC. Amino acids: CASSASRGAYNEQFF.

V usage is TRBV20-1 and J usage is TRBJ1-5; D gene uncertain. With 0 bases removed from V and 1 base from J, the gap between germline ends came to 10 bases. Germline V gene lookup returns CDR1 DFQATT and CDR2 SNEGSKA (reference sequence). The CDR3 spans 15 residues. The CDR3 DNA sequence: TGCAGTGCTAGAGATAACCCGGACAGCAATCAGCCCCAGCATTTT. Protein product: CSARDNPDSNQPQHF.

This clonotype was seen many times. The rearrangement links TRBV12-3 or TRBV12-4 to TRBJ1-1; 9 bases align to TRBD1. The junction had 15 bases not matched to a gene; V was cut back by 6 bases and J by 7 bases. The CDR3 runs 16 residues. CDR3 nucleotide sequence: TGTGCCAGCAGCCTCTCACCCGGGACAGGGAATAGTGAAGCTTTCTTT. Protein product: CASSLSPGTGNSEAFF.

With respect to this clonotype: A much more abundant neighbour one base away suggests this may be a read error. V is TRBV10-3 and J is TRBJ1-1, with 7 bases aligning to TRBD1. The CDR3 sequence is 14 residues long. Per germline, CDR1 ENHRY and CDR2 SYGVKD. V gave up 6 bases and J gave up 7 bases; unmatched junction bases: 11. Here the CDR3 reads CAIREDREGNEAFF. The CDR3 DNA reads TGTGCCATCAGGGAAGACAGGGAGGGCAATGAAGCTTTCTTT.

The rearrangement links TRBV7-3 to TRBJ2-3; D gene uncertain. Looked up from germline, CDR1 is SGHTA and CDR2 is FQGTGA. The V end was cut by 0 bases, the J end by 4 bases, with 2 bases between. The CDR3 runs to 12 residues. The CDR3 sequence: CASSLTSDTQYF. The CDR3 nucleotides are TGTGCCAGCAGCTTAACGTCAGATACGCAGTATTTT. Full variable domain (missing parts from reference TRBV7-3 and TRBJ2-3): GAGVSQTPSNKVTEKGKYVELRCDPISGHTALYWYRQSLGQGPEFLIYFQGTGAADDSGLPNDRFFAVRPEGSVSTLKIQRTERGDSAVYLCASSLTSDTQYFGPGTRLTVL.

This clonotype was seen more than once but under ten times. The rearrangement links TRBV2 to TRBJ2-7; D perhaps matches TRBD1 (6 bases). Germline V gene sequence: CDR1 SNHLY, CDR2 FYNNEI. The CDR3 contains 13 residues. Trimming cost V 1 base and J 12 bases, with 16 bases left between them. The CDR3 sequence: CASSEDEGGARYF. CDR3 coding DNA: TGTGCCAGCAGTGAAGACGAAGGGGGAGCGCGGTACTTC.

The chain combines TRBV6-2 or TRBV6-3 with TRBJ2-7, with D perhaps TRBD1 or TRBD2 (5 bases each). V lost 3 bases, J lost 2 bases, and 8 bases lay in between. There are 13 residues in the CDR3. The germline CDR1 and CDR2 sequences are MNHEY and SVGEGT. The CDR3 region is CASSYRDAYEQYF. The CDR3 DNA follows: TGTGCCAGCAGTTATAGGGACGCCTACGAGCAGTACTTC.

This clonotype was counted only a few times. The rearrangement uses TRBV20-1 and TRBJ2-3; 8 bases align to TRBD2. CDR3 length: 17 residues. Trimming cost V 6 bases and J 1 base; bases outside gene matches: 15. CDR1 is DFQATT, CDR2 SNEGSKA, per germline (reference sequence). CDR3 amino acids: CSAGRRLGLGGTDTQYF. The CDR3 region has the DNA TGCAGTGCCGGCCGTCGCCTGGGACTAGGCGGCACAGATACGCAGTATTTT.